This is a list of T cell receptor beta chains from one sample in a study of tumor and adjacent non-tumor tissue in lung cancer. TCRdb used MiXCR to reprocess the multiplex PCR reads, holding one entry per CDR3 protein. The sample gives under 150,000 distinct CDR3 sequences, around 61% of which show up once; 15% to 20% is in the top ten. The sample taken for sequencing was lung tumor tissue. The receptors were sampled from a man aged 55 to 70 with small cell lung cancer. Both conserved end residues are part of each CDR3. The D gene is left open where the match is weak. A row's size may be missing; if present it is once, few, many or a size class.

size	D	V	J	CDR3	DNA
NA	NA	TRBV4-2	TRBJ2-1	CASSQGGRGSYNEQFF	TGCGCCAGCAGCCAAGGGGGGCGGGGATCCTACAATGAGCAGTTCTTC
NA	NA	TRBV20-1	TRBJ1-3	CSAPGPFRNTIYF	TGCAGTGCACCCGGGCCCTTTCGAAACACCATATATTTT
NA	NA	TRBV6-5	TRBJ1-3	CASSLGGLSGNTIHF	TGTGCCAGCAGTTTGGGAGGGCTTTCTGGAAACACCATACATTTT
NA	NA	TRBV28	TRBJ2-2	CATLFANTGELFF	TGTGCCACCTTGTTCGCGAACACCGGGGAGCTGTTTTTT
few	NA	TRBV4-2	TRBJ2-2	CASSQPDRDTGELFF	TGTGCCAGCAGCCAACCTGATAGGGACACCGGGGAGCTGTTTTTT
once	NA	TRBV29-1	TRBJ2-1	CSVEVQWLARGDEQFF	TGCAGCGTTGAAGTTCAATGGCTAGCGAGAGGCGATGAGCAGTTCTTC
once	NA	TRBV6-1	TRBJ2-3	CASWSDTYTQYF	TGTGCCAGCTGGTCGGACACATATACGCAGTATTTT
NA	NA	TRBV11-2	TRBJ1-2	CVCSLVVSYGYIF	TGTGTCTGCAGCTTAGTGGTATCCTATGGCTACATCTTC
NA	TRBD1	TRBV20-1	TRBJ2-5	CTAKPTGGGQETQYF	TGCACTGCTAAGCCTACAGGGGGTGGACAAGAGACCCAGTACTTC
many	NA	TRBV20-1	TRBJ1-4	CSALLRERKLFF	TGCAGTGCACTCCTCAGGGAACGCAAACTGTTTTTT
NA	NA	TRBV14	TRBJ1-1	CASSRVRVSEAFF	TGTGCCAGCAGCCGAGTTCGGGTGTCTGAAGCTTTCTTT
NA	TRBD2	TRBV20-1	TRBJ2-7	CSVGISGRAHSSEQYF	TGCAGTGTTGGGATTAGCGGGAGGGCCCATTCCTCCGAGCAGTACTTC
NA	NA	TRBV20-1	TRBJ2-3	CSATTVTSGRRDTQYF	TGCAGTGCTACGACCGTGACTAGTGGGAGGAGAGATACGCAGTATTTT
many	NA	TRBV4-2	TRBJ1-2	CASSQDFAADYGYTF	TGTGCCAGCAGCCAAGATTTCGCGGCAGACTATGGCTACACCTTC
NA	NA	TRBV12-3/TRBV12-4	TRBJ1-2	CASSLGGSWKANYGYTF	TGTGCCAGCAGTTTGGGAGGATCGTGGAAAGCTAACTATGGCTACACCTTC
few	NA	TRBV5-4	TRBJ1-6	CASSLEPGSNSPLHF	TGTGCCAGCAGCTTGGAACCAGGGAGTAATTCACCCCTCCACTTT
many	TRBD1	TRBV20-1	TRBJ2-3	CSARGDRVGRDTQYF	TGCAGTGCCAGAGGGGACAGGGTCGGGAGAGATACGCAGTATTTT
NA	NA	TRBV20-1	TRBJ2-3	CSAIKLSGFWGHTDTQYF	TGCAGTGCTATAAAACTATCGGGATTTTGGGGGCACACAGATACGCAGTATTTT